This T cell receptor (beta chain) emerged from a study of blood T cell repertoires in COVID-19. Overall study context: Whether acute or convalescent, the COVID-19 samples came from the United States, Italy and Spain. PBMCs, B-cell-depleted T cells, or T cells were the source of the cDNA or gDNA that made up the material.

Original data processing: Estimation of nucleated cell counts relied on the amplification of reference gene primers. Libraries were prepared by immunoSEQ multiplex PCR; TCRdb keeps only in-frame clonotypes and omits some of them. That table gives V, J and clone size, and the DNA gave D and trimming. Of under 200,000 clones in the sample, roughly 80% were seen once. This CDR3 is built from 13 residues. Trimming shortened V by 1 base and J by 6 bases, and 10 bases separated the two germline ends. Germline V gene data show CDR1 as SGHRS and CDR2 as YFSETQ. Followed over time, Seattle patients had been enrolled while infection was active. This clone was seen only once.

Sequencing input: peripheral blood. This clonotype originated in a woman in her fifties or sixties with COVID-19, enrolled during active disease. This sequence joins TRBV5-1 and TRBJ1-2; D unclear. The CDR3 coding sequence is TGCGCCAGCAGCTTGACTCAGAGGGATGGCTACACCTTC. Translation gives CASSLTQRDGYTF.